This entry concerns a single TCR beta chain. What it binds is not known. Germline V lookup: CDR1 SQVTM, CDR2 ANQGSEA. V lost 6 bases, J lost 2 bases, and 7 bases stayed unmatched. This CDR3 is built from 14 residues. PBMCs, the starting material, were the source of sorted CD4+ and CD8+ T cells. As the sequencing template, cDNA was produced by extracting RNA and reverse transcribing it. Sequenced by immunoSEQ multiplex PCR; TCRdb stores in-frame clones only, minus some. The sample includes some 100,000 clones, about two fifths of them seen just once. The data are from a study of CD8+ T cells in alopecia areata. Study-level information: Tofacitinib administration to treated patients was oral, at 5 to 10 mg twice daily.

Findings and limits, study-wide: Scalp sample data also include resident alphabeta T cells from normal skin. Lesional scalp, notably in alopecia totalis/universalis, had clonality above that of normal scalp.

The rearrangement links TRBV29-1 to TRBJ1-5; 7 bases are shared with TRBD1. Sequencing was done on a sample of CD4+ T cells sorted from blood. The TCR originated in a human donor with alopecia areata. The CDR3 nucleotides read TGCAGCGTGGACTCGGGACAGCGCAATCAGCCCCAGCATTTT. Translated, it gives CSVDSGQRNQPQHF.